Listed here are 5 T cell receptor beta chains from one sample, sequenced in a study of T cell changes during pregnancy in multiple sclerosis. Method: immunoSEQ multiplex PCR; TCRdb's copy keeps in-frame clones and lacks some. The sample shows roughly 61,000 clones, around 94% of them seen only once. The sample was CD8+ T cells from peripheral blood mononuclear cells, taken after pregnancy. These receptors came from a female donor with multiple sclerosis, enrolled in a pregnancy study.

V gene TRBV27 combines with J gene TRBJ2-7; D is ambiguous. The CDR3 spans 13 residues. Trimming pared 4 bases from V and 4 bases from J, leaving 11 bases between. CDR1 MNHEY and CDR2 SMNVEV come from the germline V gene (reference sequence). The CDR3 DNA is TGTGCCAGCAGTTCCTTACTCGCTTACGAGCAGTACTTC. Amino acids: CASSSLLAYEQYF.

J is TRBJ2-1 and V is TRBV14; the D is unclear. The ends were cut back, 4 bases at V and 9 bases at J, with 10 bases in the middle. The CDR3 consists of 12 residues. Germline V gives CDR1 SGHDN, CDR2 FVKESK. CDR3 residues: CASSPPVSEQFF. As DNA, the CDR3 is TGTGCCAGCAGCCCTCCAGTCAGTGAGCAGTTCTTC.

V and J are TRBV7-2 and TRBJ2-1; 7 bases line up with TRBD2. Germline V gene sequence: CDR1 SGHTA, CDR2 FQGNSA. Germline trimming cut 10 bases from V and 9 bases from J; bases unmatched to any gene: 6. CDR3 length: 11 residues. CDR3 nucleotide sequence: TGTGCCATGCTAACGGGGGGTGAGCAGTTCTTC. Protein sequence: CAMLTGGEQFF.

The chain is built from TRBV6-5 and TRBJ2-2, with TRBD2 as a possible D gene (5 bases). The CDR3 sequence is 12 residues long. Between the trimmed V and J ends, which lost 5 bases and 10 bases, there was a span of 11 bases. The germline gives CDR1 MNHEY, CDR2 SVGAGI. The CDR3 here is CASSINGEELFF. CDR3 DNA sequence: TGTGCCAGCAGTATAAACGGGGAGGAGCTGTTTTTT.

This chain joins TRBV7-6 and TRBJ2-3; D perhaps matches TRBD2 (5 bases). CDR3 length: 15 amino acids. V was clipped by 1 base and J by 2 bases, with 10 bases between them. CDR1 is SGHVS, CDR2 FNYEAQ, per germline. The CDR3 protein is CASSLVGGLTDTQYF. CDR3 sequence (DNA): TGTGCCAGCAGCTTAGTGGGCGGGCTCACAGATACGCAGTATTTT.